What follows are 23 T cell receptor beta chains derived from one specimen sequenced in a study of T cell responses to AZD1222 COVID-19 vaccine. Libraries were prepared by immunoSEQ multiplex PCR; TCRdb keeps only in-frame clonotypes and omits some of them. Among about 73,000 clones listed, around 88% were seen once. The source was peripheral blood, collected on day 0 of AZD1222 vaccination. The origin of the receptors is an adult in good health.

The CDR3, as DNA: TGTGCCAGCAGTCGGGACAGGGGGCGAGGCGGGGAGCTGTTTTTT. It codes for CASSRDRGRGGELFF. The rearrangement uses TRBV6-5 and TRBJ2-2, with TRBD1 matching over 12 bases. Germline V gives CDR1 MNHEY, CDR2 SVGAGI. The V segment lost 5 bases and the J segment 7 bases; nucleotides outside the gene matches: 5. The CDR3 totals 15 residues.

This clone was found a few times. V and J are TRBV14 and TRBJ2-4; 8 positions agree with TRBD2. Germline CDR1 is SGHDN and CDR2 is FVKESK. This CDR3 is 14 amino acids long. With V trimmed by 3 bases and J by 6 bases, 4 bases remained unmatched. CDR3 coding DNA: TGTGCCAGCAGCCAGTTGACTAGCGTAAACATTCAGTACTTC. Protein: CASSQLTSVNIQYF.

The chain recombines TRBV5-1 with TRBJ2-7; perhaps TRBD1 as D (6 bases). V dropped 3 bases and J dropped 3 bases, with 13 bases sitting between them. CDR1 and CDR2 (germline): SGHRS, YFSETQ. The CDR3 covers 14 residues. CDR3 nucleotide sequence: TGCGCCAGCAGCTGGACCGGGACAATCTACGAGCAGTACTTC. Its protein product is CASSWTGTIYEQYF.

The sample holds one count of this clone. The chain joins TRBV9 to TRBJ1-3, with D tentatively TRBD1 (5 bases). V was shortened by 3 bases and J by 0 bases, with 10 bases between the two germline ends. This CDR3 region has 15 residues. Germline V lookup: CDR1 SGDLS, CDR2 YYNGEE. CDR3 in DNA: TGTGCCAGCAGCGAGACAGTTTCCTCTGGAAACACCATATATTTT. This gives the protein CASSETVSSGNTIYF.

J is TRBJ2-1 and V is TRBV15, with 8 bases matching TRBD1. The CDR3 is 14 amino acids. Germline V gene data show CDR1 as LNHNV and CDR2 as YYDKDF (reference sequence). The junction had 9 bases not matched to a gene; V was cut back by 8 bases and J by 6 bases. CDR3 nucleotide sequence: TGTGCCACCGGCAAGGGACAGGAGGTCAATGAGCAGTTCTTC. It specifies CATGKGQEVNEQFF.

The rearrangement joins TRBV6-5 to TRBJ1-6, with a weak D call TRBD1 (6 bases). With 2 bases removed from V and 5 bases from J, the gap between germline ends came to 13 bases. The germline V gene has CDR1 MNHEY and CDR2 SVGAGI. The CDR3 length is 16 residues. CDR3 sequence: CASSYVGGGNNSPLHF. CDR3 nucleotide sequence: TGTGCCAGCAGTTACGTTGGGGGCGGCAATAATTCACCCCTCCACTTT.

Comment on this clone: At one of its ends the junction is not consistent with the germline gene, which may arise from a read error. The chain couples TRBV5-6 to TRBJ1-6; no definite D call. The germline CDR1 and CDR2 sequences are SGHDT and YYEEEE. The CDR3 consists of 15 residues. The CDR3 coding sequence is TGTGCCAGCGGCTTGGGTCGGACCTATAATTCACCCCTCCACTTT. This translates into CASGLGRTYNSPLHF.

In DNA, the CDR3 is TGTGCCAGTAGTATACCCGCGGGAACTGGGGCCAACGTCCTGACTTTC. Protein: CASSIPAGTGANVLTF. The chain combines TRBV19 with TRBJ2-6, with D possibly matching TRBD2 (6 bases). Germline CDR1 is LNHDA and CDR2 is SQIVND (reference sequence). The CDR3 totals 16 residues. Trimming removed 2 bases at V and 2 bases at J, with 10 bases between.

The chain combines TRBV5-4 with TRBJ2-1; 9 nucleotides agree with TRBD2. This CDR3 has 15 residues. Trimming removed 2 bases from V and 10 bases from J; junction bases left unmatched: 10. Germline V gene sequence: CDR1 SGHNT, CDR2 YYREEE (reference sequence). The CDR3 spells CASSFPGGGAGEQFF. The CDR3 DNA is TGTGCCAGCAGCTTCCCCGGCGGGGGGGCAGGGGAGCAGTTCTTC.

The rearrangement joins TRBV28 to TRBJ2-2; D is ambiguous. V was pared by 10 bases and J by 4 bases, with 4 bases between. CDR3 length equals 10 residues. Germline CDR1 reads MDHEN; CDR2 reads SYDVKM. Here the CDR3 DNA reads TGTGCCACCAGCACCGGGGAGCTGTTTTTT. Translating it yields CATSTGELFF.

This clone was observed once. This chain connects TRBV29-1 to TRBJ2-7, with D perhaps given as TRBD1 or TRBD2 (5 bases each). Germline V gene sequence: CDR1 SQVTM, CDR2 ANQGSEA. The CDR3 length is 13 residues. Trimming stripped 7 bases from V and 3 bases from J, with 16 bases between. The CDR3 region is CSATWDVGYEQYF. CDR3 DNA: TGCAGCGCTACATGGGACGTGGGCTACGAGCAGTACTTC.

The chain combines TRBV7-6 with TRBJ2-7, with D tentatively TRBD1 or TRBD2 (6 bases each). Between the trimmed V and J ends, which lost 0 bases and 5 bases, there was a span of 11 bases. CDR3 length: 14 residues. Germline values: CDR1 SGHVS, CDR2 FNYEAQ. The CDR3: CASSLARGADEQYF. The CDR3, as DNA: TGTGCCAGCAGCTTAGCGAGGGGGGCGGACGAGCAGTACTTC.

This clone was counted a single time. This chain connects TRBV12-3 or TRBV12-4 to TRBJ2-5; a weak D match, TRBD2 (5 bases). The ends were cut back, 7 bases at V and 4 bases at J, with 13 bases in the middle. The CDR3 loop spans 13 amino acids. This chain's CDR3 is CASTLRVGETQYF. Written as DNA, the CDR3 is TGTGCCAGCACCTTGAGGGTGGGAGAGACCCAGTACTTC.

The chain joins TRBV5-6 to TRBJ2-3; 9 bases are a match to TRBD1. The CDR3 totals 17 residues. V shed 4 bases and J 1 base; nucleotides not matched to a gene: 10. Looked up from germline, CDR1 is SGHDT and CDR2 is YYEEEE. This CDR3 reads CASSPGTGWMGTDTQYF. The CDR3 DNA follows: TGTGCCAGCAGCCCCGGGACAGGGTGGATGGGCACAGATACGCAGTATTTT.

The V gene is TRBV19, the J gene TRBJ1-4; D unclear. CDR1 LNHDA and CDR2 SQIVND come from the germline V gene (reference sequence). The CDR3 extends over 13 amino acids. V lost 6 bases and J lost 6, with 11 bases in between. The CDR3, as DNA: TGTGCCAGTAGATACTTCGAGGATGAAAAACTGTTTTTT. This codes for CASRYFEDEKLFF.

The chain carries TRBV28 and TRBJ1-5; D unresolved. There are 12 residues in the CDR3. Per germline, CDR1 MDHEN and CDR2 SYDVKM. Deletions cut 6 bases from V and 4 bases from J, with 7 bases between. CDR3 in amino acids: CASRARNQPQHF. DNA for the CDR3: TGTGCCAGCAGGGCCCGAAATCAGCCCCAGCATTTT.

The J gene is TRBJ1-6, the V gene TRBV27, with 11 bases aligning to TRBD1. The CDR3 has 20 residues. The germline CDR1 and CDR2 sequences are MNHEY and SMNVEV (reference sequence). With V trimmed by 5 bases and J by 7 bases, 19 bases remained unmatched. The CDR3, as DNA: TGTGCCAGCAGTGGTTGGGGCGGGACAGGGGGTGGTCGGTCGAATTCACCCCTCCACTTT. Translating gives CASSGWGGTGGGRSNSPLHF.

V usage is TRBV6-1 and J usage is TRBJ2-5; a weak D match, TRBD2 (6 bases). CDR3 size: 15 residues. Germline V gene lookup returns CDR1 MNHNS and CDR2 SASEGT. Trimming took off 1 base at V and 3 bases at J, with 12 bases between the two ends. The CDR3: CASSEDYGEEETQYF. The CDR3 DNA sequence: TGTGCCAGCAGTGAAGATTACGGGGAGGAAGAGACCCAGTACTTC.

The chain recombines TRBV6-5 with TRBJ1-1; possible D gene TRBD1, 5 bases. Trimming shortened V by 5 bases and J by 0 bases, and 10 bases separated the two germline ends. This CDR3 has 14 residues. In germline, CDR1 is MNHEY, CDR2 SVGAGI. CDR3 amino acids: CASSQQVMNTEAFF. The CDR3 DNA follows: TGTGCCAGCAGTCAACAGGTCATGAACACTGAAGCTTTCTTT.

This clone was observed once. The CDR3 DNA sequence: TGTGCCTGGAAACAATACGATGGCTACACCTTC. Amino acid sequence: CAWKQYDGYTF. The chain couples TRBV30 to TRBJ1-2; D gene uncertain. The CDR3 length is 11 residues. Trimming pared 4 bases from V and 6 bases from J, leaving 9 bases between. CDR1 is GTSNPN and CDR2 is SVGIG in the germline V gene (reference sequence).

The genes are TRBV29-1 and TRBJ2-5; TRBD1 agrees at 7 bases. This CDR3 region has 13 residues. The trim removed 6 bases at V and 5 bases at J, leaving 9 bases unmatched. Germline V CDR1 and CDR2: SQVTM, ANQGSEA. The CDR3 here is CSVGTGVGETQYF. DNA of the CDR3: TGCAGCGTGGGAACAGGGGTTGGGGAGACCCAGTACTTC.

This clone has just a few counts. The chain is built from TRBV7-9 and TRBJ2-3; the D is unclear. The CDR3 totals 15 residues. The germline V gene encodes CDR1 SEHNR and CDR2 FQNEAQ (reference sequence). Between the trimmed V and J ends, which lost 0 bases and 2 bases, there was a span of 9 bases. The CDR3 nucleotides are TGTGCCAGCAGCTTAGCGTCGGCTGTCACAGATACGCAGTATTTT. This sequence encodes CASSLASAVTDTQYF.

The CDR3 nucleotides are TGTGCCAGCTCACCGCCTTCCCGGGACGGACAGTTCTTC. This sequence encodes CASSPPSRDGQFF. This chain links TRBV18 with TRBJ2-1; D possibly matches TRBD1 or TRBD2 (5 bases each). The CDR3 extends over 13 amino acids. V lost 3 bases to trimming and J lost 13 bases, with 16 bases between them. The germline CDR1 and CDR2 sequences are KGHSH and LQKENI.